These 16 T cell receptor beta chains were sequenced from one sample in a study of cytomegalovirus exposure and HLA in healthy donors. A multiplex PCR was run with 60 Vbeta primers and 13 Jbeta primers. Data came from immunoSEQ multiplex PCR; TCRdb stores just in-frame clones and leaves some out. The sample data list 130,000 to 150,000 clones. Sequenced material: PBMCs. Receptors were obtained from a male donor in good health and CMV-seronegative.

The CDR3 reads CASVSGNTEAFF. The CDR3 DNA reads as TGCGCCAGCGTCTCAGGGAACACTGAAGCTTTCTTT. V usage is TRBV4-1 and J usage is TRBJ1-1; D is uncertain. CDR1 and CDR2 (germline): MGHRA, YSYEKL. There are 12 residues in the CDR3. V lost 8 bases and J lost 1, with 8 bases in between.

The chain has TRBV7-8 and TRBJ2-7; 10 bases are a match to TRBD1. The CDR3 sequence is 15 residues long. J was trimmed by 5 bases and V by 1 base; bases with no gene match: 5. Germline V gene data show CDR1 as SGHVS and CDR2 as FQNEAQ. This CDR3 is CASSLEGQGYDEQYF. The CDR3 DNA sequence: TGTGCCAGCAGCTTAGAGGGACAGGGGTACGACGAGCAGTACTTC.

The chain links TRBV9 to TRBJ1-1; 9 positions agree with TRBD1. Germline assignment: CDR1 SGDLS and CDR2 YYNGEE. The ends lost 4 bases at V and 1 base at J; junction bases unmatched: 5. The CDR3 runs to 15 residues. DNA of the CDR3: TGTGCCAGCAGCACCCGGACAGGGGAGAACACTGAAGCTTTCTTT. It yields the protein CASSTRTGENTEAFF.

The chain recombines TRBV5-4 with TRBJ1-2, with TRBD1 identical over 11 bases. The CDR3 covers 15 residues. Germline values: CDR1 SGHNT, CDR2 YYREEE (reference sequence). The V gene end was trimmed by 4 bases and the J gene end by 4 bases; junction bases not matched to a gene: 6. In nucleotides, the CDR3 is TGTGCCAGCAGCCCCCCCGGGACAGGGGGCTATGGCTACACCTTC. This gives the protein CASSPPGTGGYGYTF.

This chain joins TRBV9 and TRBJ2-7, with TRBD1 identical over 7 bases. Germline values: CDR1 SGDLS, CDR2 YYNGEE. This CDR3 is built from 15 residues. V lost 2 bases to trimming and J lost 2 bases; unmatched junction nucleotides: 7. For the CDR3, the DNA is TGTGCCAGCAGCGTGACCGGGACAGCAACCTACGAGCAGTACTTC. Translation: CASSVTGTATYEQYF. The variable domain in full, with the rest retrieved from reference TRBV9 and TRBJ2-7, is DSGVTQTPKHLITATGQRVTLRCSPRSGDLSVYWYQQSLDQGLQFLIQYYNGEERAKGNILERFSAQQFPDLHSELNLSSLELGDSALYFCASSVTGTATYEQYFGPGTRLTVT.

This chain connects TRBV20-1 to TRBJ2-5; no clear D. Germline assignment: CDR1 DFQATT and CDR2 SNEGSKA (reference sequence). Trimming shortened V by 3 bases and J by 7 bases, and 6 bases separated the two germline ends. The CDR3 extends over 10 amino acids. CDR3 loop: CSASTGTQYF. The CDR3 DNA sequence: TGCAGTGCTAGTACTGGGACCCAGTACTTC.

The V call is TRBV18, the J call TRBJ2-7; weak D call: TRBD2 (6 bases). CDR1 and CDR2 (germline): KGHSH, LQKENI. CDR3 length: 15 amino acids. V lost 8 bases and J 2 bases, leaving 19 bases between the germline ends. This CDR3 is CASTSQRAQTYEQYF. Here the CDR3 DNA reads TGTGCCAGCACGTCCCAGCGGGCCCAAACCTACGAGCAGTACTTC.

About this clone itself: A junction end diverges from the germline sequence, so it may reflect a read error. The chain employs TRBV9 and TRBJ2-7; D gene uncertain. CDR3 length equals 14 residues. Per the germline V gene, CDR1 is SGDLS and CDR2 is YYNGEE. DNA of the CDR3: TGTGCCGGCAGCGTAGGTAGATCCTCCTACGAGCAGTACTTC. Residues: CAGSVGRSSYEQYF.

This chain links TRBV30 with TRBJ2-5, with 10 bases fitting TRBD1. There are 15 residues in the CDR3. From germline, CDR1 is GTSNPN and CDR2 SVGIG (reference sequence). V trimming: 8 bases; J trimming: 5 bases; junction bases outside the gene matches: 14. The CDR3 sequence is CARKGGQGPGETQYF. The CDR3 nucleotides read TGTGCCCGAAAGGGGGGACAGGGGCCTGGGGAGACCCAGTACTTC. The whole variable domain, remainder taken from reference TRBV30 and TRBJ2-5, is SQTIHQWPATLVQPVGSPLSLECTVEGTSNPNLYWYRQAAGRGLQLLFYSVGIGQISSEVPQNLSASRPQDRQFILSSKKLLLSDSGFYLCARKGGQGPGETQYFGPGTRLLVL.

CDR3 amino acids: CAWRFGGSLVYTEAFF. Here the CDR3 DNA reads TGTGCCTGGAGATTTGGGGGGAGTTTGGTATACACTGAAGCTTTCTTT. The chain recombines TRBV30 with TRBJ1-1, with D tentatively TRBD1 (5 bases). The V and J ends lost 3 bases and 3 bases respectively, with 20 bases between them. In germline, CDR1 is GTSNPN, CDR2 SVGIG (reference sequence). CDR3 length: 16 residues.

The chain links TRBV27 to TRBJ1-1; the D gene is possibly TRBD1 (5 bases). CDR1 MNHEY and CDR2 SMNVEV come from the germline V gene (reference sequence). The CDR3 extends over 15 amino acids. Between the trimmed V and J ends, which lost 0 bases and 1 base, there was a span of 9 bases. CDR3 nucleotide sequence: TGTGCCAGCAGTTTATCGCGGGGCAGGAACACTGAAGCTTTCTTT. Its protein product is CASSLSRGRNTEAFF.

This rearrangement joins TRBV27 to TRBJ2-1; 11 nucleotides line up with TRBD2. The germline CDR1 and CDR2 sequences are MNHEY and SMNVEV (reference sequence). CDR3 size: 18 residues. J gave up 4 bases and V 2 bases, and 10 bases lay outside the gene matches. This CDR3 reads CASSLRWLAGGGYNEQFF. Here the CDR3 DNA reads TGTGCCAGCAGTTTACGTTGGCTAGCGGGAGGAGGATACAATGAGCAGTTCTTC.

CDR3 nucleotide sequence: TGTGCCTGGAGTGTCAACTGGTTTGTCGGGGAGCTGTTTTTT. Translated: CAWSVNWFVGELFF. V usage is TRBV30 and J usage is TRBJ2-2, with D unresolved. Germline V gene data show CDR1 as GTSNPN and CDR2 as SVGIG (reference sequence). CDR3 length equals 14 residues. Trimming removed 0 bases from V and 7 bases from J, with 12 bases in between.

The V call is TRBV7-9, the J call TRBJ2-3; weak D call: TRBD1 (5 bases). The germline V and J ends were trimmed by 4 bases and 2 bases, with 16 bases remaining between them. From germline, CDR1 is SEHNR and CDR2 FQNEAQ (reference sequence). The CDR3 extends over 16 amino acids. The CDR3 region has the DNA TGTGCCAGCAGCTCCCGACAGCCAGCTTCCACAGATACGCAGTATTTT. It is translated as CASSSRQPASTDTQYF.

The chain links TRBV7-6 to TRBJ2-7; 10 nucleotides agree with TRBD1. After removal of 3 bases from V and 3 bases from J, the junction contained 5 bases not matched to a gene. The germline V gene has CDR1 SGHVS and CDR2 FNYEAQ. The CDR3 sequence is 15 residues long. DNA of the CDR3: TGTGCCAGCAGCTTGAGGGACAGGGGCGGCTACGAGCAGTACTTC. Protein product: CASSLRDRGGYEQYF.

The chain carries TRBV5-6 and TRBJ1-6, with TRBD1 matching 11 bases. The CDR3 runs to 14 residues. J was trimmed by 17 bases and V by 2 bases; bases with no gene match: 9. Looked up from germline, CDR1 is SGHDT and CDR2 is YYEEEE. CDR3 DNA sequence: TGTGCCAGCAGCTTAACTGGACAGGGGGCTCCCATCCACTTT. Protein: CASSLTGQGAPIHF.